This T cell receptor (beta chain) is from a study of metastatic and nonmetastatic thyroid tumors. Across the study: The authors compared repertoires across blood and tumor or nodule tissue from malignant and benign thyroid patients. Study-level results: As reported, TCR beta diversity in blood and tumor was significantly higher in malignant thyroid tumors than in benign nodules.

Patients underwent thyroid surgery, and none had received any treatment before it. TCRdb recomputed clones from the PCR reads via MiXCR. The data contain tens of thousands of clones, around 16% of them singletons. This clone appeared many times. Its antigen is still unknown. The conserved phenylalanine or tryptophan normally closing the CDR3 is absent here, so this likely arose from a read error. The DNA is left out, because the CDR3 cannot be placed on it with certainty; the CDR3 is given as TCRdb lists it. This TCR came from a female donor with papillary thyroid cancer or a benign thyroid nodule (not recorded which). Some clones in this sample may be carry-over from other donors' samples. Sequenced input: blood.

CDR3 amino acids: CASSSRTGTWLAG. This chain connects TRBV28 to TRBJ2-7; the table's D gene call, TRBD2, was not cross checked with the DNA. The length of the CDR3 is 13 amino acids, counting both ends. Germline V gene lookup returns CDR1 MDHEN and CDR2 SYDVKM.